This T cell receptor beta chain was profiled in a study of vaccination effects on CD4 cells after COVID-19. The CDR3 spans 13 residues. V trimming: 7 bases; J trimming: 5 bases; junction bases outside the gene matches: 7. Germline-derived CDR1 and CDR2 are LNHDA and SQIVND (reference sequence). The table came from immunoSEQ multiplex PCR; TCRdb's copy has only in-frame clones and leaves some out. The repertoire consists of under 40,000 clones, with approximately 67% occurring once and the leading ten covering under 4.5%. Study results and limitations: The study enrolled few convalescent patients and sampled no early post-infection timepoints. Clones of infection and vaccine origin contracted markedly late after vaccination.

Following an approximately 11-day culture, CD4+ T cells were purified. Notes on this clone: Its antigen is still unknown.

The sequence was collected from a human donor who received a COVID-19 vaccine. The chain employs TRBV19 and TRBJ2-7; TRBD1 agrees at 8 bases. The sample here was CD4+ T cells from PBMCs cultured without peptide, taken before COVID-19 vaccination. The CDR3 DNA is TGTGCCAGTATCAGGTCAGGGGGCGACGAGCAGTACTTC. As protein: CASIRSGGDEQYF.